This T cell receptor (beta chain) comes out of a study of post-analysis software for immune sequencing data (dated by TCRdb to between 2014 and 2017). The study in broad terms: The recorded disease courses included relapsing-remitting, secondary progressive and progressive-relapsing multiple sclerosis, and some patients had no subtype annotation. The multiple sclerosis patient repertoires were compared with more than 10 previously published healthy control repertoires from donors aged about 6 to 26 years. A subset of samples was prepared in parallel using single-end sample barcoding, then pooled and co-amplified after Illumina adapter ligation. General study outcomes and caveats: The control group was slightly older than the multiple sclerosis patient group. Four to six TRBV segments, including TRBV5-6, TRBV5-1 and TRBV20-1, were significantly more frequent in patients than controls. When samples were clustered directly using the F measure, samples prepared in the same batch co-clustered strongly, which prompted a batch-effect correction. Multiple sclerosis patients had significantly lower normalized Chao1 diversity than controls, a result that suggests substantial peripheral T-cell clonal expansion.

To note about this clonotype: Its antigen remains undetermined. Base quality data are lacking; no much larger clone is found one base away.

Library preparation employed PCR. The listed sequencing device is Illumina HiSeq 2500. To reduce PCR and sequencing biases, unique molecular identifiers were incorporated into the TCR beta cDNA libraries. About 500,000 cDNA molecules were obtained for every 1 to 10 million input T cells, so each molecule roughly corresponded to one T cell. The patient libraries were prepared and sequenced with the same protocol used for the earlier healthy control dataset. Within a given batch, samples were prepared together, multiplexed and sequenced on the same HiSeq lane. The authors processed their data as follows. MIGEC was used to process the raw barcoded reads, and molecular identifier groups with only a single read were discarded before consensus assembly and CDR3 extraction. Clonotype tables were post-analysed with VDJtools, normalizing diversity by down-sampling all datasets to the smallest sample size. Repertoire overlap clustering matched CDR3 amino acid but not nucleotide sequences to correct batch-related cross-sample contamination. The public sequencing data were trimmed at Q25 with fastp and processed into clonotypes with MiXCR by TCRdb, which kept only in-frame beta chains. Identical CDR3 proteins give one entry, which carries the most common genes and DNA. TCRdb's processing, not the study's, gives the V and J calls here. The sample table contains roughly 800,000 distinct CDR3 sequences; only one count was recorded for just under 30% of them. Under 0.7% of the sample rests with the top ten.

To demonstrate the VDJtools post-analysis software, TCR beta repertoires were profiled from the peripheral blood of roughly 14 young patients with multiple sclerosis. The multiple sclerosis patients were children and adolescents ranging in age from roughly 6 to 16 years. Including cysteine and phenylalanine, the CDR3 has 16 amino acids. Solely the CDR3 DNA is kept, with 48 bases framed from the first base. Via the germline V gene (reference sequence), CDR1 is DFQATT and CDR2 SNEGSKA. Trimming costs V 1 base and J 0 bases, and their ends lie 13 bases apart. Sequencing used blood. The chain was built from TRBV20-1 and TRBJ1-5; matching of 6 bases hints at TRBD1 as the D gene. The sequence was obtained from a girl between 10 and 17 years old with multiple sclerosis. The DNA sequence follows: TGCAGTGCTAGAGTGACAGGCAGGTATAGCAATCAGCCCCAGCATTTT. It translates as CSARVTGRYSNQPQHF.